This TCR beta chain comes out of a study of control samples from healthy donors and cancer patients. Looked up from germline, CDR1 is SGHRS and CDR2 is YFSETQ. Trimming at V came to 5 bases and at J to 4 bases, leaving 7 bases not matched to a gene. There are 14 residues in the CDR3. TCRdb keeps only in-frame clones here, not all; method: immunoSEQ multiplex PCR. The table includes around 75,000 clones, almost 95% detected once. The sequenced material came from blood. The sequence came from a woman aged 55-70 years in good health. The chain is built from TRBV5-1 and TRBJ1-1, with 8 bases matching TRBD1. The CDR3 DNA reads TGCGCCAGCAGACGACAGGGGCTTGCCACTGAAGCTTTCTTT. The encoded protein is CASRRQGLATEAFF.